These 20 T cell receptor beta chains share one sample of origin, sequenced in a study of T cells after yellow fever vaccination. TCRdb analysed the 5' RACE reads with MiXCR anew, one entry per CDR3 protein. The table has 340,000 or so distinct CDR3 sequences, approximately 12% seen once. The sample in question was CD4+ T cells sorted from PBMCs, obtained 15 days after the yellow fever booster vaccination. The receptor set was obtained from a man aged 18 to 29 who received the YFV17D yellow fever vaccine.

V usage is TRBV7-9 and J usage is TRBJ2-7, with TRBD1 matching over 8 bases. Germline-derived CDR1 and CDR2 are SEHNR and FQNEAQ (reference sequence). Trimming took 3 bases from V and 3 from J; bases not matched to a gene: 4. CDR3 length: 14 residues. The CDR3 sequence is CASSFGQGNYEQYF. Written as DNA, the CDR3 is TGTGCCAGCAGCTTCGGACAGGGCAACTACGAGCAGTACTTC.

V gene TRBV6-6 combines with J gene TRBJ2-5, with 10 bases lining up with TRBD1. The germline V gene encodes CDR1 MNHNY and CDR2 SVGAGI (reference sequence). There are 19 residues in the CDR3. V trimming: 0 bases; J trimming: 2 bases; junction bases outside the gene matches: 12. Written as DNA, the CDR3 is TGTGCCAGCAGTTACTCGAAGGGACAGGGGTCCTCTACGCAAGAGACCCAGTACTTC. Its protein product is CASSYSKGQGSSTQETQYF.

This clonotype came up a few times. The genes are TRBV6-5 and TRBJ1-2, with a weak D call TRBD1 (5 bases). Germline V gives CDR1 MNHEY, CDR2 SVGAGI. This CDR3 region has 13 residues. The V gene lost 6 bases and the J gene lost 8 bases, with 16 bases spanning the gap. The CDR3 is CASRRDGSRGYTF. The CDR3 nucleotides are TGTGCCAGCAGAAGGGACGGCTCGCGGGGCTACACCTTC.

J is TRBJ1-4 and V is TRBV6-6; D not resolved. Germline loops: CDR1 MNHNY, CDR2 SVGAGI (reference sequence). The CDR3 runs 14 residues. The V end was cut by 5 bases, the J end by 4 bases, with 11 bases between. CDR3 region: CASSGSPINEKLFF. In DNA form, the CDR3 reads TGTGCCAGCAGTGGCAGCCCGATTAATGAAAAACTGTTTTTT.

This chain connects TRBV11-3 to TRBJ1-5; 11 nucleotides agree with TRBD1. The CDR3 is 15 residues long. The V gene end was trimmed by 8 bases and the J gene end by 4 bases; junction bases not matched to a gene: 7. The germline CDR1 and CDR2 sequences are SGHNT and YENEEA. The CDR3 protein is CASQDRGRGNQPQHF. CDR3 bases: TGTGCCAGCCAGGACAGGGGGCGGGGGAATCAGCCCCAGCATTTT.

This clonotype was observed at least ten times. The chain has TRBV10-3 and TRBJ2-5; D gene uncertain. The CDR3 runs 13 residues. In germline, CDR1 is ENHRY, CDR2 SYGVKD. Trimming took 7 bases from V and 1 from J, leaving 10 bases between them. The CDR3 region has the DNA TGTGCCATCACCGGAACAGCCCAAGAGACCCAGTACTTC. It translates to CAITGTAQETQYF.

Only a few counts were recorded for this clonotype. The chain uses TRBV20-1 and TRBJ1-1; the match to TRBD1 covers 8 bases. Germline V gives CDR1 DFQATT, CDR2 SNEGSKA (reference sequence). V shed 2 bases and J 5 bases; nucleotides not matched to a gene: 10. The CDR3 is 15 amino acids. CDR3 bases: TGCAGTGCTAGACCCACCTACAGGGGGACGACTGAAGCTTTCTTT. Translating gives CSARPTYRGTTEAFF.

The CDR3 nucleotides are TGCAGTGCTACTGAGCGGGGGCGAGATACGCAGTATTTT. Its protein product is CSATERGRDTQYF. V is TRBV20-1 and J is TRBJ2-3, with TRBD2 identical over 8 bases. In germline, CDR1 is DFQATT, CDR2 SNEGSKA (reference sequence). This CDR3 has 13 residues. Unmatched junction bases numbered 5, after V lost 4 bases and J lost 5 bases.

This clonotype was seen more than once but under ten times. The V and J genes are TRBV4-1 and TRBJ2-7; possible D gene TRBD1, 6 bases. The CDR3 spans 16 residues. V dropped 1 base and J dropped 4 bases, with 17 bases sitting between them. CDR1 is MGHRA, CDR2 YSYEKL, per germline. CDR3 nucleotides: TGCGCCAGCAGCCAAGGGCCCGGCCGGACAGCTTACGAGCAGTACGTC. Protein product: CASSQGPGRTAYEQYV.

This clonotype was seen more than once but under ten times. The chain carries TRBV4-3 and TRBJ2-1, with D possibly TRBD1 on 5 matching bases. The germline V gene encodes CDR1 LGHNA and CDR2 YSLEER. The germline V and J ends were trimmed by 4 bases and 6 bases, with 16 bases remaining between them. The CDR3 is 15 amino acids. Here the CDR3 DNA reads TGCGCCAGCAGCCGCCGCGACAGCGCAGGCAATGAGCAGTTCTTC. Its protein product is CASSRRDSAGNEQFF.

This clonotype was seen only a few times. CDR3 in DNA: TGTGCCAGCAGCCGACTCAGGGGAAACACTGAAGCTTTCTTT. It yields the protein CASSRLRGNTEAFF. This chain links TRBV6-5 with TRBJ1-1, with D tentatively TRBD1 (6 bases). CDR1 and CDR2 (germline): MNHEY, SVGAGI. CDR3 length: 14 residues. The germline V and J ends were trimmed by 6 bases and 2 bases, with 13 bases remaining between them.

This clonotype was detected only a few times. This rearrangement joins TRBV5-1 to TRBJ2-1; TRBD2 matches at 14 bases. After removal of 2 bases from V and 15 bases from J, the junction contained 10 bases not matched to a gene. The V gene's germline CDR1 is SGHRS and CDR2 YFSETQ. This CDR3 region has 15 residues. CDR3 sequence reads: CASSLLGTSGGRWFF. As DNA, the CDR3 is TGCGCCAGCAGCTTACTTGGGACTAGCGGGGGCAGGTGGTTCTTC. Full variable domain (remainder filled in from reference TRBV5-1 and TRBJ2-1): KAGVTQTPRYLIKTRGQQVTLSCSPISGHRSVSWYQQTPGQGLQFLFEYFSETQRNKGNFPGRFSGRQFSNSRSEMNVSTLELGDSALYLCASSLLGTSGGRWFFGPGTRLTVL.

This clonotype was detected a few times. The chain links TRBV5-6 to TRBJ2-3; TRBD2 matches at 8 bases. CDR1 and CDR2 (germline): SGHDT, YYEEEE. The CDR3 loop spans 18 amino acids. V lost 2 bases to trimming and J lost 0 bases; unmatched junction nucleotides: 11. The CDR3 reads CASSLIAGIFRSTDTQYF. CDR3 bases: TGTGCCAGCAGCTTAATAGCGGGGATATTTCGGAGCACAGATACGCAGTATTTT.

The V call is TRBV29-1, the J call TRBJ2-7; D perhaps matches TRBD2 (5 bases). CDR3 length: 11 amino acids. Germline CDR1 and CDR2: SQVTM and ANQGSEA. V shed 7 bases and J shed 4 bases, with 11 bases lying between them. The CDR3, as DNA: TGCAGCGCAGCAAGCGGATACGAGCAGTACGTC. Translating it yields CSAASGYEQYV.

The chain employs TRBV7-6 and TRBJ1-5; TRBD1 matches at 7 bases. Germline lookup yields CDR1 SGHVS and CDR2 FNYEAQ. Trimming cost V 2 bases and J 7 bases; bases outside gene matches: 8. The CDR3 is 15 residues long. The CDR3 reads CASSLSGQGGQPQHF. The CDR3 coding sequence is TGTGCCAGCAGCTTATCGGGGCAGGGGGGGCAGCCCCAGCATTTT.

V gene TRBV29-1 combines with J gene TRBJ2-7, with D unclear. V was shortened by 4 bases and J by 6 bases, with 10 bases between the two germline ends. CDR3 size: 11 residues. Germline CDR1 reads SQVTM; CDR2 reads ANQGSEA. The CDR3 spells CSVGAGPEQYF. The CDR3 nucleotides read TGCAGCGTTGGGGCAGGACCCGAGCAGTACTTC.

The chain combines TRBV4-2 with TRBJ2-5, with D unclear. The CDR3 is made up of 14 amino acids. V was trimmed by 1 base and J by 2 bases, leaving 8 bases between them. Germline V gene sequence: CDR1 LGHNA, CDR2 YNFKEQ. The CDR3 region has the DNA TGTGCCAGCAGCCAAGGGGCTATACAAGAGACCCAGTACTTC. Its protein product is CASSQGAIQETQYF.

This clonotype was counted a few times. The V gene is TRBV6-5, the J gene TRBJ1-4; the D is unclear. Looked up from germline, CDR1 is MNHEY and CDR2 is SVGAGI. CDR3 size: 14 residues. V was pared by 4 bases and J by 8 bases, with 14 bases between. DNA for the CDR3: TGTGCCAGCAGTTTCACCCGGGTGGGGGAAAAACTGTTTTTT. Translation gives CASSFTRVGEKLFF.

The genes are TRBV5-1 and TRBJ1-1; TRBD1 matches at 7 bases. Germline V CDR1 and CDR2: SGHRS, YFSETQ. V dropped 0 bases and J dropped 10; count of bases not matched to a gene: 6. The CDR3 loop spans 13 amino acids. CDR3 region: CASSLADRTSAFF. The DNA for the CDR3 is TGCGCCAGCAGCTTGGCGGACAGGACATCAGCTTTCTTT.

This chain joins TRBV12-5 and TRBJ1-1; 8 bases map to TRBD1. Germline assignment: CDR1 LGHNT and CDR2 FRNRAP. The CDR3 extends over 13 amino acids. V lost 3 bases, J lost 4 bases, and 1 base stayed unmatched. CDR3 DNA sequence: TGTGCTAGTGGTTTACAGGGGGGCACTGAAGCTTTCTTT. Translation gives CASGLQGGTEAFF.